The clone carrying this T cell receptor (beta chain) occurred many times. Exclusion followed for patients with uncontrolled infection, other autoimmune disease, pregnancy or lactation. The data originate from a study of T cells in Graves' hyperthyroidism and ophthalmopathy. TCR beta CDR3 sequences were amplified from RNA transcripts. TCR CDR3 underwent first-round RT-PCR with the HTBI primer set. MiXCR, applied by TCRdb to the multiplex PCR reads, yields one record per CDR3 protein. The data contain 250,000 or so distinct CDR3 sequences, around 17% of them singletons. Trimming cost V 7 bases and J 3 bases, with 13 bases left between them. Germline assignment: CDR1 SNHLY and CDR2 FYNNEI. This CDR3 spans 14 amino acids.

Sequencing was done on a sample of blood. This chain uses TRBV2 with TRBJ1-3; D is perhaps TRBD1 (5 bases). The origin of this receptor is a woman in her late teens or twenties with Graves' ophthalmopathy. In DNA form, the CDR3 reads TGTGCCAGCACCCGGGGCGAAATTGGAAACACCATATATTTT. This codes for CASTRGEIGNTIYF.